This T cell receptor beta chain was found in a study of vaccination and CD4 T cells after COVID-19. Whole-study context: Post-COVID samples had a sampling time that fell a median around 100 days after diagnosis (range 35 to 161).

With respect to this clonotype: As yet, its antigen is unknown.

Study conclusions and caveats: The median number of SARS-CoV-2-reactive clonotypes increased from 21 to 38, a change that did not reach significance.

Sample treatment: roughly 10-day PBMC culture with coronavirus spike peptide pools or control peptides (ViraFEST assay). CD4+ T cells were isolated by negative selection after less than twelve days of culture. Germline V CDR1 and CDR2: SEHNR, FQNEAQ (reference sequence). Trimming cost V 4 bases and J 8 bases, with 14 bases left between them. CDR3 size: 13 residues. Sequenced with the Oncomine TCR Beta short-read assay was DNA taken from cultured CD4+ T cells. TCRdb called the PCR reads again in MiXCR, with one record for every CDR3 protein. The sample lists more than 10,000 distinct CDR3 sequences; 40% to 60% were seen once.

Sequenced sample: CD4+ T cells from blood, cultured in vitro. This chain links TRBV7-9 with TRBJ1-1, with D possibly TRBD1 on 6 matching bases. This clonotype was sampled from a human donor who had recovered from COVID-19. The CDR3 DNA reads as TGTGCCAGCAGCTGGGGGCGGGACTCCGAAGCTTTCTTT. Its translation: CASSWGRDSEAFF.